This T cell receptor beta chain was found in a study of shared clonotypes between healthy human individuals. Whole-study context: In total, the donors were a couple of women and a few men aged 18 to 49. Study outcomes and limitations: Between several donors, naive CD4 clonotypes were shared at a level of approximately 5%.

A note on this clone: Its matching antigen is unknown.

The germline gives CDR1 KGHSH, CDR2 LQKENI. V was clipped by 3 bases and J by 8 bases; unmatched bases: 4. This CDR3 contains 15 residues. For every subset, genomic DNA was evenly distributed across several immunoSEQ plates. The method was immunoSEQ multiplex PCR; TCRdb's version includes in-frame clones alone and lacks a portion of them. This table holds around 1.6 million clones, under 99% found once. The chain carries TRBV18 and TRBJ2-1; 13 bases line up with TRBD2. This receptor was taken from a man aged 25-40 years in good health. Source material: naive CD4+ T cells sorted from blood. The subset: CD45RA+ positively selected. CDR3 nucleotides: TGTGCCAGCTCACCGGGACTAGCGGGAATCTATGAGCAGTTCTTC. It specifies CASSPGLAGIYEQFF.